The 18 T cell receptor beta chains below come from one sample, sequenced in a study of shared T cell receptors in the human thymus. Repertoires were generated with immunoSEQ multiplex PCR, while TCRdb's copy carries only in-frame clones and drops some. The sample consists of hundreds of thousands of clones, approximately 95% of them appearing once. Material: thymocytes. These receptors all stem from a human donor.

The gene calls are TRBV7-9 and TRBJ2-5; D gene uncertain. The CDR3 has 13 amino acids. V was clipped by 1 base and J by 5 bases, with 8 bases between them. Germline V gene lookup returns CDR1 SEHNR and CDR2 FQNEAQ (reference sequence). In nucleotides, the CDR3 is TGTGCCAGCAGCTTAGAGGGTCGGGAGACCCAGTACTTC. Translated: CASSLEGRETQYF.

The CDR3 bases are TGCGCCAGCAGTGAACCTAGCCCCGACGAGCAGTACTTC. Translating gives CASSEPSPDEQYF. The genes are TRBV10-1 and TRBJ2-7; tentatively, D is TRBD2 (5 bases). Trimming pared 3 bases from V and 5 bases from J, leaving 11 bases between. The germline V gene encodes CDR1 WNHNN and CDR2 SYGVQD (reference sequence). The CDR3 sequence is 13 residues long.

The chain recombines TRBV28 with TRBJ2-7; 7 bases are shared with TRBD1. The ends lost 5 bases at V and 2 bases at J; junction bases unmatched: 9. The CDR3 consists of 15 residues. Germline-derived CDR1 and CDR2 are MDHEN and SYDVKM. The CDR3 coding sequence is TGTGCCAGCAGTCCAGGGACAGTTCGCACCTACGAGCAGTACTTC. It specifies CASSPGTVRTYEQYF.

The chain carries TRBV14 and TRBJ2-1; tentative D call: TRBD2 (6 bases). CDR3 length equals 16 residues. Germline V lookup: CDR1 SGHDN, CDR2 FVKESK. Trimming took off 2 bases at V and 0 bases at J, with 11 bases between the two ends. The CDR3 DNA follows: TGTGCCAGCAGCCAAAGTCGGGGGAGCTCCTACAATGAGCAGTTCTTC. Translated, it gives CASSQSRGSSYNEQFF.

The rearrangement uses TRBV5-1 and TRBJ1-1, with 9 bases aligning to TRBD1. V trimming: 4 bases; J trimming: 6 bases; junction bases outside the gene matches: 7. The germline gives CDR1 SGHRS, CDR2 YFSETQ. CDR3 length: 14 amino acids. The CDR3 here is CASSLPGQGSEAFF. The CDR3 DNA reads as TGCGCCAGCAGCCTGCCGGGACAGGGCTCTGAAGCTTTCTTT.

This rearrangement joins TRBV29-1 to TRBJ1-2; possible D gene TRBD1, 5 bases. V was pared by 2 bases and J by 4 bases, with 14 bases between. The CDR3 runs to 14 residues. CDR1 SQVTM and CDR2 ANQGSEA come from the germline V gene. The CDR3 DNA follows: TGCAGCGTTGAACTTGGGGACGCAGCCTATGGCTACACCTTC. Amino acids: CSVELGDAAYGYTF.

The chain carries TRBV7-9 and TRBJ1-1, with D unresolved. Germline assignment: CDR1 SEHNR and CDR2 FQNEAQ (reference sequence). Trimming stripped 0 bases from V and 1 base from J, with 9 bases between. The CDR3 totals 15 residues. The CDR3, as DNA: TGTGCCAGCAGCTTAGCTCCAGGACCGAACACTGAAGCTTTCTTT. It specifies CASSLAPGPNTEAFF.

The V gene is TRBV14, the J gene TRBJ1-2; the D is unclear. The CDR3 has 18 amino acids. Looked up from germline, CDR1 is SGHDN and CDR2 is FVKESK. V gave up 2 bases and J gave up 6 bases, with 25 bases separating them. The CDR3 loop reads CASSQLLQIRQDFDGYTF. The CDR3 coding sequence is TGTGCCAGCAGCCAATTATTACAAATTCGGCAGGACTTCGATGGCTACACCTTC.

This chain joins TRBV27 and TRBJ2-5; TRBD1 aligns across 7 bases. This CDR3 has 15 residues. Germline V CDR1 and CDR2: MNHEY, SMNVEV (reference sequence). V trimming: 5 bases; J trimming: 3 bases; junction bases outside the gene matches: 9. CDR3 DNA sequence: TGTGCCAGCAGTCCAATGTTAGACAGGGAAGAGACCCAGTACTTC. Translation: CASSPMLDREETQYF.

This clone was counted once. This rearrangement joins TRBV6-5 to TRBJ2-7, with D possibly matching TRBD2 (6 bases). Germline V CDR1 and CDR2: MNHEY, SVGAGI. The germline V and J ends were trimmed by 0 bases and 1 base, with 13 bases remaining between them. The CDR3 runs to 16 residues. CDR3 nucleotides: TGTGCCAGCAGTTACTCGACGGGGGATAGGTCCTACGAGCAGTACTTC. Translating gives CASSYSTGDRSYEQYF.

The chain joins TRBV29-1 to TRBJ1-1, with unresolved D. Germline V gives CDR1 SQVTM, CDR2 ANQGSEA. The V and J ends lost 0 bases and 0 bases respectively, with 11 bases between them. The CDR3 length is 15 residues. CDR3 DNA sequence: TGCAGCGTTGAAGAGGCGAGTCAATTGAACACTGAAGCTTTCTTT. As protein: CSVEEASQLNTEAFF.

V gene TRBV6-1 combines with J gene TRBJ2-7; maybe TRBD1 (5 bases). This CDR3 is built from 14 residues. Deletions cut 2 bases from V and 0 bases from J, with 8 bases between. Looked up from germline, CDR1 is MNHNS and CDR2 is SASEGT. Written as DNA, the CDR3 is TGTGCCAGCAGTGAATACGACAGCTCCTACGAGCAGTACTTC. Protein: CASSEYDSSYEQYF.

The chain is built from TRBV5-4 and TRBJ1-2, with D unclear. Germline V gene lookup returns CDR1 SGHNT and CDR2 YYREEE (reference sequence). The V end was cut by 4 bases, the J end by 5 bases, with 18 bases between. This CDR3 is built from 15 residues. CDR3 nucleotide sequence: TGTGCCAGCAGCGACGGACGGAGGCGATGGTATGGCTACACCTTC. Translated, it gives CASSDGRRRWYGYTF. Using reference TRBV5-4 and TRBJ1-2 for the parts outside the CDR3, the full variable domain is ETGVTQSPTHLIKTRGQQVTLRCSSQSGHNTVSWYQQALGQGPQFIFQYYREEENGRGNFPPRFSGLQFPNYSSELNVNALELDDSALYLCASSDGRRRWYGYTFGSGTRLTVV.

The CDR3 is CASSFLGQGHEKLFF. CDR3 coding DNA: TGTGCCAGCAGCTTTTTGGGACAGGGTCATGAAAAACTGTTTTTT. This chain links TRBV7-2 with TRBJ1-4, with 9 bases fitting TRBD1. The V gene end was trimmed by 3 bases and the J gene end by 6 bases; junction bases not matched to a gene: 5. This CDR3 has 15 residues. Germline assignment: CDR1 SGHTA and CDR2 FQGNSA.

The V gene is TRBV5-4, the J gene TRBJ1-1, with 9 bases that match TRBD1. This CDR3 spans 18 amino acids. Trimming removed 0 bases from V and 1 base from J; junction bases left unmatched: 10. Germline assignment: CDR1 SGHNT and CDR2 YYREEE (reference sequence). CDR3 region: CASSLAHRGRGANTEAFF. CDR3 DNA sequence: TGTGCCAGCAGCTTGGCACACAGGGGGCGAGGGGCGAACACTGAAGCTTTCTTT.

The CDR3, as DNA: TGTGCTAGTGGTTTGGGACTAGCGGGAGATACGCAGTATTTT. This codes for CASGLGLAGDTQYF. V and J are TRBV12-5 and TRBJ2-3, with 10 bases matching TRBD2. The trim removed 1 base at V and 5 bases at J, leaving 0 bases unmatched. Germline CDR1 and CDR2: LGHNT and FRNRAP. This CDR3 spans 14 amino acids.

The chain has TRBV7-6 and TRBJ1-2, with 9 nucleotides matching TRBD1. The CDR3 has 17 amino acids. Germline V gene lookup returns CDR1 SGHVS and CDR2 FNYEAQ. V lost 6 bases and J lost 4; bases outside the gene matches: 15. The CDR3 protein is CASSPLPGTGRIYGYTF. The CDR3 DNA follows: TGTGCCAGCAGTCCGTTACCCGGGACAGGGAGGATCTATGGCTACACCTTC.

The rearrangement joins TRBV5-6 to TRBJ1-3; no clear D gene. The germline V gene encodes CDR1 SGHDT and CDR2 YYEEEE. V lost 0 bases and J 0 bases, leaving 10 bases between the germline ends. The CDR3 has 16 amino acids. The CDR3 nucleotides read TGTGCCAGCAGCTTGGTGGGAGGCCTCTCTGGAAACACCATATATTTT. This gives the protein CASSLVGGLSGNTIYF.